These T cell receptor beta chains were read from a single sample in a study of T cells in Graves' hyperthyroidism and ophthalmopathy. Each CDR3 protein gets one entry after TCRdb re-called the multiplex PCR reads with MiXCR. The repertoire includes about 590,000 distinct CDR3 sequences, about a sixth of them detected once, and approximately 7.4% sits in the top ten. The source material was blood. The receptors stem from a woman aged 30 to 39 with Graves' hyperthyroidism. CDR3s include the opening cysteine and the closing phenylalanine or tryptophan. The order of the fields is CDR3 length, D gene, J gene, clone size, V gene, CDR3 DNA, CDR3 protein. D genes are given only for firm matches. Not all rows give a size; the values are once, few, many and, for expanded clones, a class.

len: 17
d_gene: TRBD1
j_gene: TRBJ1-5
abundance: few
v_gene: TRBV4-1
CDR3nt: TGCGCCAGCAGCCAAAGTATCACGGGACAGGGGCAACAGCCCCAGCATTTT
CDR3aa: CASSQSITGQGQQPQHF

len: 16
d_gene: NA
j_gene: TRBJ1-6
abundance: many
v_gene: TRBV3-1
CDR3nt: TGTGCCAGCAGCCAAGACTGGAGCTCCTATAATTCACCCCTCCACTTT
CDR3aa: CASSQDWSSYNSPLHF

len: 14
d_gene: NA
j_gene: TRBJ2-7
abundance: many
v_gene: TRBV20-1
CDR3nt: TGCAGTGCTAGACCGCGGGACCGAACCTACGAGCAGTACTTC
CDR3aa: CSARPRDRTYEQYF

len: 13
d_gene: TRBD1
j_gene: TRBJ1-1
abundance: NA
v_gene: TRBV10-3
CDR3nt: TGTGCCATCAGACAGGGGGCTAACACTGAAGCTTTTTTT
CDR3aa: CAIRQGANTEAFF

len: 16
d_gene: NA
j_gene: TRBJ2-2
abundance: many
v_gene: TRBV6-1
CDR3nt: TGTGCCAGCAGTGAAACGGAGGGGCTGAACACCGGGGAGCTGTTTTTT
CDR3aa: CASSETEGLNTGELFF

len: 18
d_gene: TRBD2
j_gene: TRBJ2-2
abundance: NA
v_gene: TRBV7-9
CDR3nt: TGTGCCAGCAGCGTACCGGGCGGGAGGGCCACCAACACCGGGGAGCTGTTTTTT
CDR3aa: CASSVPGGRATNTGELFF

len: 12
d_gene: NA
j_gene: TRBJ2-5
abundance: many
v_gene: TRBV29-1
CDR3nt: TGCAGCGTTGGGGGGGAACTAGAGACCCAGTACTTC
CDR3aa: CSVGGELETQYF

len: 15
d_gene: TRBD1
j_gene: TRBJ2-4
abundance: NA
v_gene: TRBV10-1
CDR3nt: TGCGCCAGCAGTGACGGGACAGGGGTGGCAAACATTCAGTACTTC
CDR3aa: CASSDGTGVANIQYF

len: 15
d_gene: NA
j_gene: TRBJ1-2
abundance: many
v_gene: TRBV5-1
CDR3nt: TGCGCCAGCAGCTTGGACGGAGTCCTTAACTATGGCTACACCTTC
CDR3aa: CASSLDGVLNYGYTF

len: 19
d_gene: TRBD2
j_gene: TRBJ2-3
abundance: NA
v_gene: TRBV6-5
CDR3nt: TGTGCCAGCAGTTACTCGCATGATCCTTATAGCGGGAGAGCAGATACGCAGTATTTT
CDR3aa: CASSYSHDPYSGRADTQYF

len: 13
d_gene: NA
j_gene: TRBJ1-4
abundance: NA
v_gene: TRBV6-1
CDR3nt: TGTGCCAGCAGCTTAACAGTCTATGAAAAACTGTTTTTT
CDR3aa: CASSLTVYEKLFF

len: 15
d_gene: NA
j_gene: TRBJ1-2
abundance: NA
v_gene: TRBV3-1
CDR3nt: TGTGCCAGCAGCCAACGACAGAACCTCAACTATGGCTACACCTTC
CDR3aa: CASSQRQNLNYGYTF

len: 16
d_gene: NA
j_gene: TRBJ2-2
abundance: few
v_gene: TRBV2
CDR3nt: TGTGCCAGCAGTCATACCAGGGGGGCGAACACCGGGGAGCTGTTTTTT
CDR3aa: CASSHTRGANTGELFF

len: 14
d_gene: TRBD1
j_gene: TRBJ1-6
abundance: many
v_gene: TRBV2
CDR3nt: TGTGCCAGCAGCTCTACAGGGGAGGGGTCACCCCTCCACTTT
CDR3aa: CASSSTGEGSPLHF

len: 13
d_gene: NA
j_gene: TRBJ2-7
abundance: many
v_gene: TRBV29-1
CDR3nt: TGCAGCGTGGGGACTGCGGGAACTTACGAGCAGTACTTC
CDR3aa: CSVGTAGTYEQYF

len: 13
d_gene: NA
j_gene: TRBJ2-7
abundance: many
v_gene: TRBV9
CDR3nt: TGTGCCAGCAGCGTTTCGGAGGCCTACGAGCAGTACTTC
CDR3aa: CASSVSEAYEQYF

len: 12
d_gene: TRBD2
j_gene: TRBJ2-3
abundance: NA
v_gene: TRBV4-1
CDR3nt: TGCGCCAGCAGCCCCAGGGAGGGTACGCAGTATTTT
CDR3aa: CASSPREGTQYF

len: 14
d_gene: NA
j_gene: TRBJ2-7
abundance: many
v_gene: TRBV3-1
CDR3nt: TGTGCCAGCAGCCAAGTGGACAGAGTCTACGAGCAGTACTTC
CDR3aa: CASSQVDRVYEQYF

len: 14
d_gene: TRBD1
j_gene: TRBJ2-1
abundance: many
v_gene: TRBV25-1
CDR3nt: TGTGCCAGCAGAGACAGGGGTGCCTACAATGAGCAGTTCTTC
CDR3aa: CASRDRGAYNEQFF

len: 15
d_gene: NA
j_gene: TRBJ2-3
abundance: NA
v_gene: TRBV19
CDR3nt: TGTGCCAGTAGTATAGATCACGTCCAGACAGATACGCAGTATTTT
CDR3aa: CASSIDHVQTDTQYF

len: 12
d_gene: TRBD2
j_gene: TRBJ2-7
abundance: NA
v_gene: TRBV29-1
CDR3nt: TGCAGCGTTGGACTAGCGGGAGTCGAGCAGTACTTC
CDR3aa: CSVGLAGVEQYF

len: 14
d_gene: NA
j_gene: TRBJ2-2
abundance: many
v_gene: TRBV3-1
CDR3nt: TGTGCCAGCAGCCAGGAAGGTAGCACCGGGGAGCTGTTTTTT
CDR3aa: CASSQEGSTGELFF